A selection of T cell receptor beta chains follows, all from one sample in a study of technical replicates of blood from several donors. Sequencing used immunoSEQ multiplex PCR; TCRdb keeps in-frame clones, though not all of them. The sample lists roughly 85,000 clones, approximately 93% occurring once. The material sequenced was T cells isolated from PBMCs. Source of these receptors: a human donor in good health. The CDR3 runs from the conserved cysteine through the conserved F or W. The order of the fields is V gene, D gene, J gene, clone size, CDR3 DNA, CDR3 protein. D genes are given only for firm matches. Clone size, where shown, is once, few, many, or a class for clones that have expanded.

>TRBV28|TRBD2|TRBJ2-1|once
TGTGCCAGCGGGACTAGCGGGAGGGGTGTGGACAATGAGCAGTTCTTC
CASGTSGRGVDNEQFF
>TRBV30|NA|TRBJ1-3|NA
TGTGCCTGGAGTTTGGGAGCTGGAAACACCATATATTTT
CAWSLGAGNTIYF
>TRBV6-5|NA|TRBJ1-1|NA
TGTGCCAGCAGTTACAGCCTCGGGGGGGCTGAAGCTTTCTTT
CASSYSLGGAEAFF
>TRBV18|NA|TRBJ1-5|NA
TGTGCCAGCTCACCGGGGCAGGTGAGTGGTCAGCCCCAGCATTTT
CASSPGQVSGQPQHF
>TRBV18|NA|TRBJ1-2|once
TGTGCCAGCTCACCAAGCAGGGACTATGGCTACACCTTC
CASSPSRDYGYTF
>TRBV9|TRBD1|TRBJ1-1|NA
TGTGCCAGCAGCTTAGGGGGCGCAACTGAAGCTTTCTTT
CASSLGGATEAFF
>TRBV15|NA|TRBJ1-1|NA
TGTGCCACCAGCAGAGAGCGGACAGAGAATACTGAAGCTTTCTTT
CATSRERTENTEAFF
>TRBV5-6|TRBD1|TRBJ2-7|once
TGTGCCAGCAGCCCAGGGGGTTCCTACGAGCAGTACTTC
CASSPGGSYEQYF
>TRBV5-1|TRBD1|TRBJ1-2|few
TGCGCCAGCAGCGGCGGGACAGGAACGCCAAGCTATGGCTACACCTTC
CASSGGTGTPSYGYTF
>TRBV6-1|NA|TRBJ1-3|few
TGTGCCACGGGGGGAAACACCATATATTTT
CATGGNTIYF
>TRBV28|NA|TRBJ2-7|NA
TGTGCCAGCAATTCCGGGGGCTCCTACGAGCAGTACTTC
CASNSGGSYEQYF
>TRBV6-1|NA|TRBJ2-7|NA
TGTGCCAGCAGTGGGTCTGAGGAGCAGTACTTC
CASSGSEEQYF
>TRBV6-1|NA|TRBJ1-5|NA
TGTGCCAGCTTGCAGGTCGGTCATCAGCCCCAGCATTTT
CASLQVGHQPQHF
>TRBV29-1|NA|TRBJ2-5|NA
TGCAGCGTTGAAGGTCGACTATTTGGACTAGGGACAATTTTAGAGACCCAGTACTTC
CSVEGRLFGLGTILETQYF
>TRBV4-1|NA|TRBJ2-7|NA
TGCGCCAGCAGCCAAAGGACAGCCGACTCCTACGAGCAGTACTTC
CASSQRTADSYEQYF
>TRBV5-1|NA|TRBJ2-7|NA
TGCGCCAGCAGCTTGGCAGGAGGGTCCTACGAGCAGTACTTC
CASSLAGGSYEQYF
>TRBV11-2|NA|TRBJ2-7|NA
TGTGCCAGCAGAAACCCTAATGCGATCGAGCAGTACTTC
CASRNPNAIEQYF
>TRBV9|NA|TRBJ2-1|NA
TGTGCCAGCAGCGTAAGTAGGAGTAGCTATTCCTACAATGAGCAGTTCTTC
CASSVSRSSYSYNEQFF
>TRBV7-9|NA|TRBJ2-2|NA
TGTGCCAGCAGCTTAGCCGCCTCGCGGGACACCGGGGAGCTGTTTTTT
CASSLAASRDTGELFF
>TRBV2|NA|TRBJ1-2|NA
TGTGCCAGCAGTGACCGGGGGTGGAGCGGCTACACCTTC
CASSDRGWSGYTF
>TRBV4-1|TRBD2|TRBJ2-5|NA
TGCGCCAGCAGCCTTGCGGGAGGCCCTAACCAAGAGACCCAGTACTTC
CASSLAGGPNQETQYF
>TRBV5-1|NA|TRBJ2-3|NA
TGCGCCAGCAGCTTGAAGCGGACCCCCACAGATACGCAGTATTTT
CASSLKRTPTDTQYF
>TRBV4-1|NA|TRBJ1-1|NA
TGCGCCAGCAGCCAAGAACGATGGGGGGTCGGGAGAGCTTTCTTT
CASSQERWGVGRAFF
>TRBV7-9|NA|TRBJ2-4|few
TGTGCCAGCAGCTTAGGCAGGGTTGCCAAAAACATTCAGTACTTC
CASSLGRVAKNIQYF
>TRBV11-3|TRBD2|TRBJ2-7|NA
TGTGCCAGCAGCTTAGCGGCTAGCGGCTCCTACGAGCAGTACTTC
CASSLAASGSYEQYF
>TRBV6-1|NA|TRBJ2-7|NA
TGTGCCAGCTTGCTGAAATCCGGACTCGACTACGAGCAGTACTTC
CASLLKSGLDYEQYF
>TRBV7-3|TRBD1|TRBJ1-1|NA
TGTGCCAGCAGCCTCGAAGGTCGCGGGAGGGGGCATATGAACACTGAAGCTTTCTTT
CASSLEGRGRGHMNTEAFF
>TRBV19|NA|TRBJ1-5|NA
TGTGCCAGTAGTCCAAGTTTGGGAGGCAATCAGCCCCAGCATTTT
CASSPSLGGNQPQHF
>TRBV19|TRBD1|TRBJ2-7|NA
TGTGCCAGCGGGGACAGGGTATCCTACGAGCAGTACTTC
CASGDRVSYEQYF
>TRBV4-1|NA|TRBJ1-1|NA
TGCGCCAGCAGCCAATACGGGGGGGGGCTCAACACTGAAGCTTTCTTT
CASSQYGGGLNTEAFF
>TRBV5-6|TRBD1|TRBJ2-7|NA
TGTGCCAGCAGCTTGGTCAGGGGGGAGCAGTACTTC
CASSLVRGEQYF
>TRBV11-2|NA|TRBJ2-1|NA
TGTGCCAGCAGCTTAGTACCTAGCGCGGCGTACAATGAGCAGTTCTTC
CASSLVPSAAYNEQFF
>TRBV4-1|NA|TRBJ2-7|NA
TGCGCCAGCAGCCAAGATCTACAGGGTATCTACGAGCAGTACTTC
CASSQDLQGIYEQYF
>TRBV7-8|NA|TRBJ1-2|NA
TGTGCCAGCAGCTTAGAAGGGGGTAACTATGGCTACACCTTC
CASSLEGGNYGYTF
>TRBV10-3|TRBD1|TRBJ1-2|NA
TGTGCCATCAGCCTAAGCAGGGGGATCGGCTATGGCTACACCTTC
CAISLSRGIGYGYTF
>TRBV2|NA|TRBJ1-5|NA
TGTGCCAGCAGTGAATCGGGGCAGCCCCAGCATTTT
CASSESGQPQHF
>TRBV7-2|NA|TRBJ2-2|few
TGTGCCAGCAGCCGAAGCTATAACACCGGGGAGCTGTTTTTT
CASSRSYNTGELFF
>TRBV18|NA|TRBJ1-1|NA
TGTGCCAGCTCACCCGGTAATGCGAACACTGAAGCTTTCTTT
CASSPGNANTEAFF
>TRBV19|TRBD1|TRBJ2-2|NA
TGTGCCACGCGACAGGGATGGGACGGGGAGCTGTTTTTT
CATRQGWDGELFF
>TRBV4-1|NA|TRBJ2-7|once
TGCGCCAGCAGCCAAGTGGACTACCGGGAGCAGTACTTC
CASSQVDYREQYF
>TRBV11-3|TRBD1|TRBJ1-4|NA
TGTGCCAGCAGCTTCGAGACAGGGTCGACTGAAAAACTGTTTTTT
CASSFETGSTEKLFF
>TRBV25-1|TRBD2|TRBJ2-1|once
TGTGCCAGCAGTGAATGGCAATTAACTAGCGGCACCTACAATGAGCAGTTCTTC
CASSEWQLTSGTYNEQFF
>TRBV14|NA|TRBJ2-2|once
TGTGCCAGCAGCCCAACCCTTACGGTCGGGGAGCTGTTTTTT
CASSPTLTVGELFF
>TRBV30|NA|TRBJ1-2|NA
NA
CACVRSYGYTF
>TRBV28|TRBD1|TRBJ2-7|NA
TGTGCCAGCAGTCCTACCACGACAGGGTGGCGATACGAGCAGTACTTC
CASSPTTTGWRYEQYF
>TRBV6-6|NA|TRBJ1-2|few
TGTGCCAGCAGTTACTTGCAAACAGGGTCAGACTATGGCTACACCTTC
CASSYLQTGSDYGYTF
>TRBV4-1|NA|TRBJ2-1|NA
TGCGCCAGCAGCCCCAGGGATAGCGGACTAAATGAGCAGTTCTTC
CASSPRDSGLNEQFF
>TRBV7-9|NA|TRBJ2-1|NA
TGTGCCAGCAGCTTAAAGGGGGTCAACCTGGGCAATGAGCAGTTCTTC
CASSLKGVNLGNEQFF
>TRBV28|TRBD2|TRBJ2-7|NA
TGTGCCAGCAGAGGACTAGCGGACTTCTACGAGCAGTACTTC
CASRGLADFYEQYF
>TRBV6-1|TRBD2|TRBJ2-5|NA
TGTGCCAGCAACAATCAGGGACTAGGGCAAGAGACCCAGTACTTC
CASNNQGLGQETQYF
>TRBV11-3|TRBD2|TRBJ2-7|NA
TGTGCCAGCAGCTTAGGGAGAGGGGGGACTAGCGGATCCTACGAGCAGTACTTC
CASSLGRGGTSGSYEQYF
>TRBV5-1|NA|TRBJ2-1|NA
TGCGCCAGCAGCTTGACACCGTTCTCCTACAATGAGCAGTTCTTC
CASSLTPFSYNEQFF
>TRBV19|NA|TRBJ2-7|NA
TGTGCCAGTACCTTTGGGGTAGGGGCCGCCTACGAGCAGTACTTC
CASTFGVGAAYEQYF
>TRBV27|NA|TRBJ2-7|once
TGTGCCTCACGCCGGGGACTCTATCACTACGAGCAGTACTTC
CASRRGLYHYEQYF